The 10 T cell receptor beta chains reported below all come from one sample, sequenced in a study of cytomegalovirus exposure and HLA in healthy donors. Repertoires were generated with immunoSEQ multiplex PCR, while TCRdb's copy carries only in-frame clones and drops some. The sample shows some 170,000 clones, almost 85% of them seen only once. The material sequenced was PBMCs. The receptor set was obtained from a man aged 25 to 40 in good health and CMV-seropositive.

This chain links TRBV28 with TRBJ1-1; 8 nucleotides align to TRBD1. There are 14 residues in the CDR3. Germline CDR1 reads MDHEN; CDR2 reads SYDVKM. The trim removed 5 bases at V and 4 bases at J, leaving 6 bases unmatched. DNA for the CDR3: TGTGCCAGCAGTCCCAGGGGGCGCAGCACTGAAGCTTTCTTT. It is translated as CASSPRGRSTEAFF.

This rearrangement joins TRBV7-9 to TRBJ2-7; 7 bases are a match to TRBD2. The V and J ends lost 8 bases and 2 bases, in that order; junction bases with no gene match: 6. This CDR3 spans 13 amino acids. Germline V gene lookup returns CDR1 SEHNR and CDR2 FQNEAQ (reference sequence). The CDR3 DNA reads as TGTGCCAGCGCTTGGGGAGGGACCTACGAGCAGTACTTC. This encodes CASAWGGTYEQYF.

This clone has a single count. This chain uses TRBV5-6 with TRBJ1-1, with D unresolved. CDR1 is SGHDT, CDR2 YYEEEE, per germline. V lost 0 bases to trimming and J lost 0 bases, with 6 bases between them. The CDR3 covers 14 residues. CDR3 sequence: CASSLGGMNTEAFF. The CDR3 coding sequence is TGTGCCAGCAGCTTGGGCGGTATGAACACTGAAGCTTTCTTT.

The rearrangement links TRBV5-1 to TRBJ2-1; possibly TRBD2 for D (6 bases). V was clipped by 4 bases and J by 8 bases, with 31 bases between them. Germline V gene sequence: CDR1 SGHRS, CDR2 YFSETQ. The CDR3 runs 19 residues. CDR3 DNA sequence: TGCGCCAGCAGCATAGGTGGGCCAGGTCGAGCGGGCAGCCCCGATGAGCAGTTCTTC. This codes for CASSIGGPGRAGSPDEQFF.

This clone was seen a few times. This chain joins TRBV6-4 and TRBJ2-2; 12 nucleotides align to TRBD2. Per germline, CDR1 MRHNA and CDR2 SNTAGT. This CDR3 spans 18 amino acids. V was pared by 0 bases and J by 3 bases, with 5 bases of the junction left unmatched. In DNA form, the CDR3 reads TGTGCCAGCAGTGACTCGGCTAGCGGGAGGGCCCACACCGGGGAGCTGTTTTTT. Translation: CASSDSASGRAHTGELFF.

The CDR3 protein is CASSYAPPGENTQYF. For the CDR3, the DNA is TGTGCCAGCAGTTACGCGCCCCCCGGGGAAAATACGCAGTATTTT. The chain couples TRBV6-5 to TRBJ2-3; D is possibly TRBD2 (5 bases). CDR3 length equals 15 residues. CDR1 is MNHEY, CDR2 SVGAGI, per germline. Trimming left V 2 bases short and J 7 bases short, with 16 bases between.

The J gene is TRBJ1-2, the V gene TRBV5-5; D ambiguous. This CDR3 spans 14 amino acids. V lost 4 bases and J 0 bases, leaving 10 bases between the germline ends. CDR1 is SGHKS and CDR2 is YYEKEE in the germline V gene (reference sequence). For the CDR3, the DNA is TGTGCCAGCAGCCTGGACGGGGCTAACTATGGCTACACCTTC. Encoded protein: CASSLDGANYGYTF.

V is TRBV6-5 and J is TRBJ2-7; TRBD1 matches 7 bases. CDR1 and CDR2 from the germline V gene are MNHEY and SVGAGI. This CDR3 region has 14 residues. After removal of 3 bases from V and 3 bases from J, the junction contained 5 bases not matched to a gene. CDR3 loop: CASSYSGTVYEQYF. The CDR3 region has the DNA TGTGCCAGCAGTTATTCCGGGACAGTCTACGAGCAGTACTTC.

The table lists this clone with a count of one. The V gene is TRBV4-3, the J gene TRBJ1-4, with 7 bases aligning to TRBD1. J was trimmed by 6 bases and V by 0 bases; bases with no gene match: 13. Germline-derived CDR1 and CDR2 are LGHNA and YSLEER. The CDR3 consists of 18 residues. The CDR3 region has the DNA TGCGCCAGCAGCCAAGACTTAATTACGACAGGGTTATATGAAAAACTGTTTTTT. Residues: CASSQDLITTGLYEKLFF.

The chain combines TRBV10-3 with TRBJ2-3, with 13 bases matching TRBD2. Germline CDR1 is ENHRY and CDR2 is SYGVKD. The trim removed 5 bases at V and 0 bases at J, leaving 5 bases unmatched. This CDR3 comprises 17 residues. CDR3 sequence reads: CAISSRTSGGSTDTQYF. The DNA for the CDR3 is TGTGCCATCAGTTCTCGGACTAGCGGGGGTAGCACAGATACGCAGTATTTT.